One and the same sample provided the 24 T cell receptor beta chains below, sequenced in a study of blood T cell repertoires in COVID-19. Assay used: immunoSEQ multiplex PCR; TCRdb lists only in-frame clones, some missing. The profile shows approximately 230,000 clones, approximately 80% of them singletons. The sample was peripheral blood. These TCRs come from a man aged 25 to 40 with active or convalescent COVID-19.

This chain links TRBV20-1 with TRBJ2-5; no definite D call. CDR1 DFQATT and CDR2 SNEGSKA come from the germline V gene (reference sequence). V gave up 5 bases and J gave up 3 bases, with 7 bases separating them. The CDR3 totals 11 residues. CDR3 sequence reads: CSALPEETQYF. The CDR3 region has the DNA TGCAGTGCTCTGCCGGAAGAGACCCAGTACTTC.

This clone occurred once. This chain connects TRBV5-1 to TRBJ1-1; 10 bases match TRBD1. The trim removed 4 bases at V and 5 bases at J, leaving 2 bases unmatched. Germline CDR1 is SGHRS and CDR2 is YFSETQ. The CDR3 runs to 13 residues. The CDR3 DNA is TGCGCCAGCAGCGTGGACAGGGGGACTGAAGCTTTCTTT. This encodes CASSVDRGTEAFF.

This chain joins TRBV6-5 and TRBJ2-2, with a weak D call TRBD1 (6 bases). The CDR3 spans 14 residues. Germline loops: CDR1 MNHEY, CDR2 SVGAGI. With 6 bases removed from V and 6 bases from J, the gap between germline ends came to 14 bases. The chain's CDR3 is CASSQGGSPGELFF. CDR3 in DNA: TGTGCCAGCAGCCAAGGGGGTTCGCCCGGGGAGCTGTTTTTT.

This clone was counted a single time. The V call is TRBV28, the J call TRBJ2-1; D gene uncertain. Germline CDR1 is MDHEN and CDR2 is SYDVKM. V was pared by 5 bases and J by 8 bases, with 7 bases between. CDR3 length: 11 amino acids. CDR3 amino acids: CASSGPHEQFF. The CDR3 coding sequence is TGTGCCAGCAGTGGCCCCCATGAGCAGTTCTTC.

The chain joins TRBV28 to TRBJ2-7; TRBD2 matches at 7 bases. Germline V gene sequence: CDR1 MDHEN, CDR2 SYDVKM. The J segment lost 1 base and the V segment lost 6 bases, leaving 6 bases of the junction unmatched. The CDR3 is 14 residues long. The CDR3 spells CASRLGGRSYEQYF. CDR3 DNA sequence: TGTGCCAGCAGATTGGGGGGGAGATCCTACGAGCAGTACTTC. Filled out from reference TRBV28 and TRBJ2-7, the complete variable domain reads DVKVTQSSRYLVKRTGEKVFLECVQDMDHENMFWYRQDPGLGLRLIYFSYDVKMKEKGDIPEGYSVSREKKERFSLILESASTNQTSMYLCASRLGGRSYEQYFGPGTRLTVT.

The chain recombines TRBV7-2 with TRBJ2-3; TRBD2 is a possible D gene (7 bases). The germline V and J ends were trimmed by 5 bases and 4 bases, with 19 bases remaining between them. This CDR3 region has 16 residues. Germline values: CDR1 SGHTA, CDR2 FQGNSA. The CDR3 sequence is CASSRRGASGPDTQYF. DNA for the CDR3: TGTGCCAGCAGCCGTCGGGGGGCGAGTGGTCCAGATACGCAGTATTTT.

The chain links TRBV24-1 to TRBJ1-4, with TRBD1 identical over 8 bases. This CDR3 comprises 15 residues. CDR1 KGHDR and CDR2 SFDVKD come from the germline V gene. V shed 4 bases and J 7 bases; nucleotides not matched to a gene: 7. CDR3: CATSDPRGQSEKLFF. DNA of the CDR3: TGTGCCACCAGTGACCCCAGGGGGCAAAGTGAAAAACTGTTTTTT.

The rearrangement links TRBV7-2 to TRBJ2-1; 9 nucleotides match TRBD1. V lost 3 bases to trimming and J lost 4 bases; unmatched junction nucleotides: 4. This CDR3 has 15 amino acids. CDR1 SGHTA and CDR2 FQGNSA come from the germline V gene. This CDR3 is CASSFDRGTYNEQFF. As DNA, the CDR3 is TGTGCCAGCAGCTTCGACAGGGGGACTTACAATGAGCAGTTCTTC.

The CDR3 region is CASSLDGILMNTEAFF. As DNA, the CDR3 is TGTGCCAGCAGCTTAGATGGCATCCTTATGAACACTGAAGCTTTCTTT. The chain employs TRBV7-2 and TRBJ1-1, with D unresolved. Germline lookup yields CDR1 SGHTA and CDR2 FQGNSA. The ends were cut back, 1 base at V and 0 bases at J, with 12 bases in the middle. The CDR3 is 16 residues long.

The chain has TRBV15 and TRBJ1-1; D is ambiguous. The ends were cut back, 3 bases at V and 7 bases at J, with 12 bases in the middle. The CDR3 totals 13 residues. The germline V gene encodes CDR1 LNHNV and CDR2 YYDKDF (reference sequence). The CDR3 loop reads CATSSPRAIEAFF. The DNA of the CDR3 is TGTGCCACCAGCAGCCCCCGAGCGATTGAAGCTTTCTTT.

V gene TRBV9 combines with J gene TRBJ1-5; tentatively, D is TRBD1 (5 bases). The CDR3 length is 16 residues. CDR1 SGDLS and CDR2 YYNGEE come from the germline V gene. V lost 4 bases and J lost 4, with 18 bases in between. This CDR3 reads CASSTGPPNGNQPQHF. CDR3 in DNA: TGTGCCAGCAGCACAGGCCCACCAAACGGGAATCAGCCCCAGCATTTT.

Only a few counts were recorded for this clone. V is TRBV27 and J is TRBJ1-1; a possible D gene is TRBD1 (6 bases). Germline V gene lookup returns CDR1 MNHEY and CDR2 SMNVEV (reference sequence). This CDR3 region has 16 residues. The V gene lost 3 bases and the J gene lost 3 bases, with 17 bases spanning the gap. The CDR3, as DNA: TGTGCCAGCAGTTTTAGTCGATCCAGGGGTGACACTGAAGCTTTCTTT. Amino acids: CASSFSRSRGDTEAFF.

This clone has just one count. The chain uses TRBV29-1 and TRBJ2-1; D call uncertain. Germline CDR1 reads SQVTM; CDR2 reads ANQGSEA. This CDR3 region has 13 residues. V lost 5 bases to trimming and J lost 14 bases, with 22 bases between them. Here the CDR3 DNA reads TGCAGCGTTACTCTTCACGTGAGCGATGACGAGTTCTTC. It specifies CSVTLHVSDDEFF.

The chain couples TRBV4-1 to TRBJ2-6, with 9 bases lining up with TRBD1. J gave up 3 bases and V 0 bases, and 9 bases lay outside the gene matches. The CDR3 consists of 19 residues. Germline V CDR1 and CDR2: MGHRA, YSYEKL. The CDR3 loop is CASSQEGTGLARGANVLTF. CDR3 nucleotide sequence: TGCGCCAGCAGCCAAGAAGGGACAGGGTTAGCTCGTGGGGCCAACGTCCTGACTTTC.

The DNA of the CDR3 is TGTGCCAGCAGCCGTAGCGGGGGGTCAATTTACGAGCAGTACTTC. This encodes CASSRSGGSIYEQYF. The chain recombines TRBV7-2 with TRBJ2-7; 10 bases line up with TRBD2. This CDR3 region has 15 residues. The V and J ends lost 5 bases and 4 bases, in that order; junction bases with no gene match: 8. Germline lookup yields CDR1 SGHTA and CDR2 FQGNSA. Filled out from reference TRBV7-2 and TRBJ2-7, the complete variable domain reads GAGVSQSPSNKVTEKGKDVELRCDPISGHTALYWYRQSLGQGLEFLIYFQGNSAPDKSGLPSDRFSAERTGGSVSTLTIQRTQQEDSAVYLCASSRSGGSIYEQYFGPGTRLTVT.

The CDR3 DNA sequence: TGTGCCAGCTCACCACCGAGGCCAGACCAAGAGACCCAGTACTTC. This sequence encodes CASSPPRPDQETQYF. The chain has TRBV18 and TRBJ2-5; D unclear. V was clipped by 0 bases and J by 0 bases, with 8 bases between them. In germline, CDR1 is KGHSH, CDR2 LQKENI. This CDR3 is 15 amino acids long.

V and J are TRBV28 and TRBJ2-2; TRBD2 aligns across 8 bases. The V and J ends lost 3 bases and 7 bases, in that order; junction bases with no gene match: 7. The length of the CDR3 is 15 residues. Germline assignment: CDR1 MDHEN and CDR2 SYDVKM. The CDR3 sequence: CASSLVAGRDGELFF. The CDR3 DNA reads as TGTGCCAGCAGTTTGGTAGCGGGAAGAGACGGGGAGCTGTTTTTT.

In its sample, this clone was seen a few times. The rearrangement links TRBV29-1 to TRBJ1-5, with TRBD1 identical over 10 bases. The germline CDR1 and CDR2 sequences are SQVTM and ANQGSEA. This CDR3 spans 15 amino acids. V shed 6 bases, J shed 4 bases, and the junction held 9 bases outside the gene matches. The CDR3 DNA is TGCAGCGTCCTAGTGGGACAGGGGATTAATCAGCCCCAGCATTTT. Protein sequence: CSVLVGQGINQPQHF.

This rearrangement joins TRBV7-8 to TRBJ2-7, with 9 bases aligning to TRBD1. The V and J ends lost 5 bases and 7 bases, in that order; junction bases with no gene match: 9. CDR1 and CDR2 (germline): SGHVS, FQNEAQ. There are 14 residues in the CDR3. The DNA for the CDR3 is TGTGCCAGCAGCAAAACAGGGGGCGCGGGGGAGCAGTACTTC. Protein product: CASSKTGGAGEQYF.

The sample holds many counts of this clone. This chain connects TRBV4-2 to TRBJ2-1; 9 bases are shared with TRBD2. V gave up 0 bases and J gave up 4 bases; unmatched junction bases: 1. The length of the CDR3 is 15 residues. Germline V CDR1 and CDR2: LGHNA, YNFKEQ. DNA for the CDR3: TGTGCCAGCAGCCAAGAAGCGGGAGGATACAATGAGCAGTTCTTC. As protein: CASSQEAGGYNEQFF.

The chain combines TRBV2 with TRBJ1-4, with a tentative D call TRBD1 (6 bases). CDR3 length: 12 residues. The V gene lost 3 bases and the J gene lost 10 bases, with 9 bases spanning the gap. Germline CDR1 is SNHLY and CDR2 is FYNNEI. The CDR3 region has the DNA TGTGCCAGCAGTGAGGACAGCGGAAAACTGTTTTTT. Protein: CASSEDSGKLFF.

The J gene is TRBJ2-7, the V gene TRBV5-4; 9 bases match TRBD1. Per the germline V gene, CDR1 is SGHNT and CDR2 is YYREEE (reference sequence). J was trimmed by 4 bases and V by 4 bases; bases with no gene match: 6. The CDR3 is 14 residues long. CDR3 DNA sequence: TGTGCCAGCAGCCCTGGGGGGACAGGGTACGAGCAGTACTTC. Protein sequence: CASSPGGTGYEQYF.

The table lists this clone with a count of one. This rearrangement joins TRBV6-5 to TRBJ2-3, with 8 positions matching TRBD2. This CDR3 spans 15 amino acids. The J segment lost 3 bases and the V segment lost 6 bases, leaving 8 bases of the junction unmatched. Germline values: CDR1 MNHEY, CDR2 SVGAGI. CDR3 DNA sequence: TGTGCCAGCAGCCGCGGGAGGCCCTCGACAGATACGCAGTATTTT. Translated: CASSRGRPSTDTQYF.

The chain joins TRBV3-1 (or the pseudogene TRBV3-2) to TRBJ1-4, with D uncertain. In germline, CDR1 is LGHDT, CDR2 YNNKEL (reference sequence). Trimming cost V 0 bases and J 0 bases, with 14 bases left between them. The CDR3 has 18 amino acids. CDR3 sequence (DNA): TGTGCCAGCAGCCAAGATTCCACAGTGGCATCAACTAATGAAAAACTGTTTTTT. It specifies CASSQDSTVASTNEKLFF.